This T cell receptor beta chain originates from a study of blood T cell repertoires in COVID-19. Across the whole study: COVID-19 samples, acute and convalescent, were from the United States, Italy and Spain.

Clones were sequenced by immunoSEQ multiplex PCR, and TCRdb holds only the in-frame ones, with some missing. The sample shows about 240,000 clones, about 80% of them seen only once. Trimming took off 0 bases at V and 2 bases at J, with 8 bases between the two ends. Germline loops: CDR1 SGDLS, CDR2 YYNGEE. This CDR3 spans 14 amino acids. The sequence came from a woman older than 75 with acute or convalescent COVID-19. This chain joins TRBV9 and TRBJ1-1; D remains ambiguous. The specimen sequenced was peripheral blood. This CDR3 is CASSVAGTNTEAFF. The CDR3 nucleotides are TGTGCCAGCAGCGTAGCAGGTACCAACACTGAAGCTTTCTTT.